Listed here is a single T cell receptor (beta chain). Its specificity is not known. 60 Vbeta and 13 Jbeta primers were used in PCR. Study processing details: The count from a later analysis was about 80 million unique TCR beta chains, 9.5 million to 11 million of them shared. TCRdb's table, derived via immunoSEQ multiplex PCR, lists solely in-frame clones and lacks some. V and J calls and clone size are copied from that table; D and trimming were computed from the DNA. Of 100,000 or so clones listed, around four fifths are singletons. CDR1 is SNHLY and CDR2 is FYNNEI in the germline V gene. V lost 7 bases to trimming and J lost 3 bases; unmatched junction nucleotides: 3. The CDR3 is made up of 14 amino acids. This sample was included in a study of cytomegalovirus exposure and HLA in healthy donors. General observations from the study: Presence/absence analyses supposed approximately even sequencing depth among donors. It is likely that the observed cluster of highly shared sequence variants was a sequencing artifact.

Sequencing input: PBMCs. The receptor's source is a middle-aged man in good health and CMV-seronegative. J is TRBJ2-2 and V is TRBV2; 9 nucleotides agree with TRBD1. The CDR3 here is CASTRQGDTGELFF. The DNA for the CDR3 is TGTGCCAGCACCCGACAGGGGGACACCGGGGAGCTGTTTTTT.